The entry below gives a single TCR beta chain sequence along with its context. What it binds is not known. Using immunoSEQ multiplex PCR, the repertoire was profiled, and TCRdb retains in-frame clones only, with some absent. The table lists around 1 million clones, 76% of them singletons. This entry belongs to a study of shared clonotypes between healthy human individuals. The germline gives CDR1 SGHKS, CDR2 YYEKEE (reference sequence). The V segment lost 4 bases and the J segment 4 bases; nucleotides outside the gene matches: 10. The CDR3 covers 16 residues. Study observations and caveats: The study generally estimated greater richness for naive than memory subsets.

This rearrangement joins TRBV5-5 to TRBJ1-1; 10 positions match TRBD1. The specimen sequenced was memory CD4+ T cells sorted from blood. As for subset: CD45RA-negative fraction. The receptor's source is a man between 18 and 29 years old in good health. The chain's CDR3 is CASSGGTGAPGTEAFF. The CDR3 DNA reads TGTGCCAGCAGCGGTGGGACAGGGGCGCCGGGCACTGAAGCTTTCTTT.